These 25 T cell receptor beta chains came from one sample sequenced in a study of T cell responses to AZD1222 COVID-19 vaccine. The method was immunoSEQ multiplex PCR; TCRdb's version includes in-frame clones alone and lacks a portion of them. In the table there are more than 95,000 clones, roughly 86% of which are singletons. Material: peripheral blood, obtained 28 days after the second dose of the MenACWY control vaccine. These receptors were obtained from an adult who received the MenACWY meningococcal vaccine as a control.

The chain couples TRBV11-2 to TRBJ2-5; TRBD1 matches 10 bases. The CDR3 is 14 residues long. Germline CDR1 and CDR2: SGHAT and FQNNGV. Germline trimming cut 1 base from V and 5 bases from J; bases unmatched to any gene: 1. As DNA, the CDR3 is TGTGCCAGCAGCTTAGCGGGACAGGGGGAGACCCAGTACTTC. Its translation is CASSLAGQGETQYF.

The gene calls are TRBV18 and TRBJ2-7, with TRBD1 as a possible D gene (6 bases). The CDR3 sequence is 14 residues long. Trimming pared 2 bases from V and 2 bases from J, leaving 10 bases between. Germline CDR1 KGHSH, CDR2 LQKENI. The CDR3 DNA is TGTGCCAGCTCACCAGAGACAGGAGCCTACGAGCAGTACTTC. It is translated as CASSPETGAYEQYF.

The rearrangement joins TRBV15 to TRBJ2-6; 12 nucleotides agree with TRBD1. Per germline, CDR1 LNHNV and CDR2 YYDKDF (reference sequence). V dropped 3 bases and J dropped 0; count of bases not matched to a gene: 12. The CDR3 is made up of 21 amino acids. The CDR3 sequence is CATSRTTPGTGGLSGANVLTF. CDR3 DNA: TGTGCCACCAGCAGGACTACCCCCGGGACAGGGGGCCTCTCTGGGGCCAACGTCCTGACTTTC.

The sample holds a few counts of this clone. The rearrangement joins TRBV7-3 to TRBJ2-3; the match to TRBD1 covers 8 bases. The CDR3 runs to 15 residues. V trimming: 5 bases; J trimming: 2 bases; junction bases outside the gene matches: 6. Germline V CDR1 and CDR2: SGHTA, FQGTGA. CDR3 protein: CASSTTGAYTDTQYF. The CDR3 DNA reads TGTGCCAGCAGCACGACAGGGGCCTACACAGATACGCAGTATTTT. The full variable domain, in which reference TRBV7-3 and TRBJ2-3 provide the parts outside the CDR3, is GAGVSQTPSNKVTEKGKYVELRCDPISGHTALYWYRQSLGQGPEFLIYFQGTGAADDSGLPNDRFFAVRPEGSVSTLKIQRTERGDSAVYLCASSTTGAYTDTQYFGPGTRLTVL.

This clone came up a few times. The chain uses TRBV7-2 and TRBJ2-7, with 7 bases that match TRBD2. This CDR3 region has 14 residues. The V and J ends lost 2 bases and 5 bases, in that order; junction bases with no gene match: 6. CDR1 is SGHTA, CDR2 FQGNSA, per germline. The CDR3 DNA sequence: TGTGCCAGCAGCTTAATGGGAGGGACCCACGAGCAGTACTTC. Protein sequence: CASSLMGGTHEQYF.

The chain is built from TRBV5-1 and TRBJ1-1, with TRBD1 as a possible D gene (6 bases). Germline assignment: CDR1 SGHRS and CDR2 YFSETQ. CDR3 length: 15 residues. The V and J ends lost 5 bases and 3 bases respectively, with 17 bases between them. Here the CDR3 reads CASRTNRGRDTEAFF. Here the CDR3 DNA reads TGCGCCAGCAGGACGAATCGGGGGCGCGACACTGAAGCTTTCTTT.

J is TRBJ1-1 and V is TRBV12-3 or TRBV12-4, with no clear D. This CDR3 spans 12 amino acids. Between the trimmed V and J ends, which lost 2 bases and 5 bases, there was a span of 6 bases. This CDR3 reads CASSLRGTEAFF. The CDR3 bases are TGTGCCAGCAGTTTACGTGGAACTGAAGCTTTCTTT.

The gene calls are TRBV12-3 or TRBV12-4 and TRBJ2-7, with TRBD1 matching over 8 bases. V shed 5 bases, J shed 2 bases, and the junction held 2 bases outside the gene matches. This CDR3 comprises 13 residues. CDR3 sequence (DNA): TGTGCCAGCAGTGTGGACAGGGCCTACGAGCAGTACTTC. Translation: CASSVDRAYEQYF.

The chain combines TRBV11-3 with TRBJ2-3, with 13 bases lining up with TRBD2. This CDR3 region has 16 residues. The V gene end was trimmed by 5 bases and the J gene end by 2 bases; junction bases not matched to a gene: 4. Germline CDR1 and CDR2: SGHNT and YENEEA. In DNA, the CDR3 is TGTGCCAGCAGCCGGGGGACTAGCGGGACCACAGATACGCAGTATTTT. Its translation is CASSRGTSGTTDTQYF.

The J gene is TRBJ1-2, the V gene TRBV27, with a possible D match to TRBD1 (5 bases). Trimming took 5 bases from V and 5 from J, leaving 18 bases between them. The V gene's germline CDR1 is MNHEY and CDR2 SMNVEV (reference sequence). The CDR3 length is 15 residues. The CDR3 region has the DNA TGTGCCAGCAGTCCCCGGTCGGGGGGGAGTTATGGCTACACCTTC. Translation gives CASSPRSGGSYGYTF.

V usage is TRBV7-2 and J usage is TRBJ2-7, with 11 positions matching TRBD1. Germline CDR1 SGHTA, CDR2 FQGNSA. CDR3 length equals 14 residues. V lost 4 bases to trimming and J lost 7 bases; unmatched junction nucleotides: 6. The CDR3 spells CASSSGQGVREQYF. The CDR3 bases are TGTGCCAGCAGCTCGGGACAGGGGGTTCGGGAGCAGTACTTC.

This clone was found a few times. This sequence joins TRBV4-3 and TRBJ2-1, with D perhaps TRBD1 or TRBD2 (5 bases each). Trimming left V 0 bases short and J 14 bases short, with 14 bases between. CDR1 and CDR2 from the germline V gene are LGHNA and YSLEER. This CDR3 comprises 13 residues. The CDR3 sequence: CASSQERGFPEFF. For the CDR3, the DNA is TGCGCCAGCAGCCAAGAGAGGGGTTTTCCAGAGTTCTTC.

J is TRBJ2-7 and V is TRBV19, with 7 positions matching TRBD1. The CDR3 contains 15 residues. With V trimmed by 3 bases and J by 2 bases, 7 bases remained unmatched. Germline V gene data show CDR1 as LNHDA and CDR2 as SQIVND (reference sequence). CDR3 sequence: CASSMGTVGAYEQYF. The CDR3 DNA sequence: TGTGCCAGTAGTATGGGGACAGTGGGGGCCTACGAGCAGTACTTC.

V and J are TRBV24-1 and TRBJ1-1, with TRBD1 identical over 9 bases. Germline values: CDR1 KGHDR, CDR2 SFDVKD. Trimming removed 5 bases from V and 1 base from J; junction bases left unmatched: 7. This CDR3 has 16 residues. CDR3 in DNA: TGTGCCACCAGTGGCGCAGACAGGGGGGGGAACACTGAAGCTTTCTTT. This codes for CATSGADRGGNTEAFF.

The chain uses TRBV7-6 and TRBJ2-5, with D hard to call. The germline CDR1 and CDR2 sequences are SGHVS and FNYEAQ. The CDR3 is 12 amino acids. The V end was cut by 0 bases, the J end by 5 bases, with 4 bases between. The CDR3 sequence: CASSLARETQYF. For the CDR3, the DNA is TGTGCCAGCAGCTTAGCCCGGGAGACCCAGTACTTC. The variable domain in full, completed from reference TRBV7-6 and TRBJ2-5, reads GAGVSQSPRYKVTKRGQDVALRCDPISGHVSLYWYRQALGQGPEFLTYFNYEAQQDKSGLPNDRFSAERPEGSISTLTIQRTEQRDSAMYRCASSLARETQYFGPGTRLLVL.

The J gene is TRBJ1-5, the V gene TRBV15; maybe TRBD1 (6 bases). Trimming left V 1 base short and J 1 base short, with 8 bases between. Germline values: CDR1 LNHNV, CDR2 YYDKDF (reference sequence). CDR3 length: 15 amino acids. The CDR3 DNA reads TGTGCCACCAGCAGAGGGGGGGCGAGCAATCAGCCCCAGCATTTT. It translates to CATSRGGASNQPQHF.

In its sample, this clone was seen once. The genes are TRBV7-9 and TRBJ2-2; 8 nucleotides agree with TRBD1. With V trimmed by 4 bases and J by 3 bases, 7 bases remained unmatched. The CDR3 has 16 amino acids. Germline assignment: CDR1 SEHNR and CDR2 FQNEAQ (reference sequence). The CDR3 here is CASSSWTGRDTGELFF. CDR3 in DNA: TGTGCCAGCAGCTCATGGACAGGGCGGGACACCGGGGAGCTGTTTTTT.

The chain carries TRBV20-1 and TRBJ2-3; D possibly corresponds to TRBD2 (5 bases). Trimming pared 3 bases from V and 7 bases from J, leaving 17 bases between. CDR3 size: 14 residues. CDR1 and CDR2 from the germline V gene are DFQATT and SNEGSKA (reference sequence). The CDR3 sequence is CSASGGGGINTQYF. DNA of the CDR3: TGCAGTGCTAGTGGTGGAGGAGGAATTAATACGCAGTATTTT.

The table lists this clone with a few counts. The rearrangement links TRBV6-2 or TRBV6-3 to TRBJ1-4, with D maybe TRBD1 (5 bases). This CDR3 spans 14 amino acids. V shed 2 bases and J shed 8 bases, with 12 bases lying between them. Germline CDR1 reads MNHEY; CDR2 reads SVGEGT. CDR3 sequence reads: CASSYRDRDEKLFF. DNA of the CDR3: TGTGCCAGCAGTTACCGTGACAGAGACGAAAAACTGTTTTTT.

The V and J genes are TRBV19 and TRBJ2-7; TRBD1 agrees at 9 bases. Looked up from germline, CDR1 is LNHDA and CDR2 is SQIVND (reference sequence). The CDR3 covers 15 residues. After removal of 5 bases from V and 2 bases from J, the junction contained 7 bases not matched to a gene. The CDR3: CASSGGTGNPYEQYF. CDR3 sequence (DNA): TGTGCCAGTAGTGGGGGGACAGGGAACCCCTACGAGCAGTACTTC.

This clone was detected only once. V is TRBV7-3 and J is TRBJ1-6; no definite D call. The CDR3 spans 15 residues. Trimming pared 1 base from V and 5 bases from J, leaving 9 bases between. Germline CDR1 is SGHTA and CDR2 is FQGTGA. The CDR3 region has the DNA TGTGCCAGCAGCTTAAATACGGCTAATAATTCACCCCTCCACTTT. Protein product: CASSLNTANNSPLHF.

The J gene is TRBJ1-6, the V gene TRBV19; D gene uncertain. Germline CDR1 LNHDA, CDR2 SQIVND (reference sequence). The CDR3 totals 16 residues. The germline V and J ends were trimmed by 5 bases and 6 bases, with 17 bases remaining between them. The CDR3 sequence is CASSLTLSSPNSPLHF. The CDR3 nucleotides read TGTGCCAGTAGTTTGACTCTCAGCTCGCCTAATTCACCCCTCCACTTT. The variable domain in full, completed from reference TRBV19 and TRBJ1-6, reads DGGITQSPKYLFRKEGQNVTLSCEQNLNHDAMYWYRQDPGQGLRLIYYSQIVNDFQKGDIAEGYSVSREKKESFPLTVTSAQKNPTAFYLCASSLTLSSPNSPLHFGNGTRLTVT.

The chain has TRBV3-1 (or the pseudogene TRBV3-2) and TRBJ2-3; 11 nucleotides agree with TRBD2. The CDR3 contains 18 residues. Germline V gene data show CDR1 as LGHDT and CDR2 as YNNKEL (reference sequence). Germline trimming cut 0 bases from V and 2 bases from J; bases unmatched to any gene: 7. The DNA for the CDR3 is TGTGCCAGCAGCCAAGATTTCCGACTAGCGGGGCCCACAGATACGCAGTATTTT. It translates to CASSQDFRLAGPTDTQYF.

The V gene is TRBV5-1, the J gene TRBJ1-3, with D perhaps matching TRBD1 (6 bases). The CDR3 contains 13 residues. From germline, CDR1 is SGHRS and CDR2 YFSETQ. Between the trimmed V and J ends, which lost 4 bases and 4 bases, there was a span of 9 bases. The CDR3, as DNA: TGCGCCAGCAGCACAGGGACGGGAAACACCATATATTTT. Its protein is CASSTGTGNTIYF.

The gene calls are TRBV7-2 and TRBJ1-4, with D perhaps matching TRBD1 (6 bases). Trimming removed 4 bases from V and 8 bases from J, with 23 bases in between. The CDR3 totals 17 residues. Looked up from germline, CDR1 is SGHTA and CDR2 is FQGNSA. CDR3 residues: CASSSDSWGPEVEKLFF. CDR3 in DNA: TGTGCCAGCAGCTCGGACAGTTGGGGTCCGGAAGTCGAAAAACTGTTTTTT.